Each of the 5 T cell receptor beta chains below was sequenced from the same sample in a study of T cell repertoires in cytomegalovirus infection. TCRdb passed the reads through MiXCR, listing each CDR3 protein once. Among approximately 500,000 distinct CDR3 sequences listed, roughly 12% were seen once. Source material: PBMCs. These receptors were collected from a human donor in good health (CMV status not recorded). Some clones in this sample may be carry-over from other donors' samples.

This clonotype was counted at least ten times. The chain uses TRBV29-1 and TRBJ2-7, with D possibly being TRBD1 (7 bases). CDR3 size: 12 residues. Germline CDR1 reads SQVTM; CDR2 reads ANQGSEA. Trimming pared 6 bases from V and 4 bases from J, leaving 13 bases between. The DNA for the CDR3 is TGCAGCGTGGGGGGCAGGGGGTACGAGCAGTACTTC. This gives the protein CSVGGRGYEQYF.

This clonotype was counted many times. The rearrangement joins TRBV4-1 to TRBJ1-4; no definite D call. Germline V gene lookup returns CDR1 MGHRA and CDR2 YSYEKL. V dropped 1 base and J dropped 5 bases, with 8 bases sitting between them. This CDR3 contains 14 residues. CDR3: CASSQAVGNEKLFF. CDR3 DNA sequence: TGCGCCAGCAGCCAAGCGGTTGGGAATGAAAAACTGTTTTTT.

This clonotype was observed a handful of times. CDR3 coding DNA: TGTGCCAGTAGTCCCCCCGGACCGATGAACACTGAAGCTTTCTTT. Protein product: CASSPPGPMNTEAFF. V usage is TRBV19 and J usage is TRBJ1-1; D gene unclear. The CDR3 extends over 15 amino acids. The V gene's germline CDR1 is LNHDA and CDR2 SQIVND (reference sequence). V gave up 5 bases and J gave up 0 bases, with 13 bases separating them.

This clonotype was counted ten times or more. V and J are TRBV5-1 and TRBJ1-1; possibly TRBD1 for D (6 bases). The CDR3 runs to 15 residues. Trimming took 3 bases from V and 1 from J, leaving 13 bases between them. Germline CDR1 is SGHRS and CDR2 is YFSETQ. The CDR3 DNA is TGCGCCAGCAGCTCAGTACAGGGAACGAACACTGAAGCTTTCTTT. This encodes CASSSVQGTNTEAFF. The variable domain in full, completed from reference TRBV5-1 and TRBJ1-1, reads KAGVTQTPRYLIKTRGQQVTLSCSPISGHRSVSWYQQTPGQGLQFLFEYFSETQRNKGNFPGRFSGRQFSNSRSEMNVSTLELGDSALYLCASSSVQGTNTEAFFGQGTRLTVV.

This clonotype was counted ten times or more. This rearrangement joins TRBV7-3 to TRBJ1-1, with no clear D. Germline CDR1 reads SGHTA; CDR2 reads FQGTGA. The CDR3 sequence is 14 residues long. Trimming removed 0 bases at V and 8 bases at J, with 13 bases between. The CDR3 nucleotides read TGTGCCAGCAGCTTAACCTATGAGAAGGGAGAAGCTTTCTTT. Translated: CASSLTYEKGEAFF.